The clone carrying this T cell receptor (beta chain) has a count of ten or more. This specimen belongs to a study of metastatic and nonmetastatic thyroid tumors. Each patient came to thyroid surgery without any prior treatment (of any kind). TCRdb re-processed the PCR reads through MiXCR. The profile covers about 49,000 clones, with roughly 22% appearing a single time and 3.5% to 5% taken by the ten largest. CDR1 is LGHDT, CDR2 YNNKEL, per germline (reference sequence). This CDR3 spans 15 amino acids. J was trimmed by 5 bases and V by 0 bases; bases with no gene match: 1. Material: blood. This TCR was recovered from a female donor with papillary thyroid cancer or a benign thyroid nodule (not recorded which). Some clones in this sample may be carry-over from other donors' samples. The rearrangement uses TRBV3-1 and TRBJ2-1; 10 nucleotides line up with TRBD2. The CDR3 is CASSQELAGNNEQFF. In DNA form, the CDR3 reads TGTGCCAGCAGCCAAGAACTAGCGGGGAACAATGAGCAGTTCTTC.